The 31 T cell receptor beta chains presented below share a single source sample, sequenced in a study of blood T cells in healthy people across ages. Alongside a J-beta primer mix, a sample-barcoded 5' primer served in a second PCR lasting about 6 to 12 cycles. TCRdb recomputed calls from the 5' RACE reads with MiXCR, one row per CDR3 protein. The repertoire holds a few hundred thousand distinct CDR3 sequences, with 25% to 35% as singletons. These records were also assigned to another study, of T cells of mothers and their children.

The sample consisted of blood. These receptors all stem from a boy younger than 10 in good health.

Only a few counts were recorded for this clonotype. The J gene is TRBJ2-7, the V gene TRBV7-2; D remains ambiguous. Per germline, CDR1 SGHTA and CDR2 FQGNSA. The CDR3 has 12 amino acids. Deletions cut 4 bases from V and 4 bases from J, with 8 bases between. The CDR3: CASSSQVYEQYF. The CDR3, as DNA: TGTGCCAGCAGCTCCCAAGTTTACGAGCAGTACTTC.

There are many counts of this clonotype. The chain combines TRBV27 with TRBJ2-4, with D possibly TRBD2 on 6 matching bases. With 11 bases removed from V and 5 bases from J, the gap between germline ends came to 28 bases. Germline loops: CDR1 MNHEY, CDR2 SMNVEV (reference sequence). This CDR3 is 17 amino acids long. The CDR3 coding sequence is TGTGCCCGGGAGAAGATAGGGACTTTTATTATCGAAAACATTCAGTACTTC. It encodes CAREKIGTFIIENIQYF.

This chain joins TRBV11-2 and TRBJ2-7, with 12 bases aligning to TRBD1. With 3 bases clipped from V and 5 bases from J, the junction kept 5 bases outside the gene matches. CDR3 length: 15 amino acids. CDR1 is SGHAT and CDR2 is FQNNGV in the germline V gene. This CDR3 reads CASSLSGTGGDEQYF. The CDR3 nucleotides are TGTGCCAGCAGCTTGTCTGGGACAGGGGGCGACGAGCAGTACTTC.

V and J are TRBV6-5 and TRBJ1-2, with 7 bases aligning to TRBD1. CDR3 size: 16 residues. The germline V gene has CDR1 MNHEY and CDR2 SVGAGI. V lost 0 bases, J lost 1 base, and 5 bases stayed unmatched. The CDR3 reads CASSYSPTGDNYGYTF. The DNA for the CDR3 is TGTGCCAGCAGTTACTCCCCAACAGGGGATAACTATGGCTACACCTTC.

This clonotype was observed a few times. V usage is TRBV29-1 and J usage is TRBJ1-2, with D maybe TRBD1 (5 bases). CDR1 and CDR2 (germline): SQVTM, ANQGSEA. V lost 4 bases, J lost 8 bases, and 17 bases lay in between. The CDR3 length is 13 residues. DNA for the CDR3: TGCAGCGTTGGGGACTCAATGGGGCCGGGCTACACCTTC. Amino acids: CSVGDSMGPGYTF.

This clonotype was observed a few times. This chain uses TRBV20-1 with TRBJ2-2; 7 positions agree with TRBD2. After removal of 3 bases from V and 6 bases from J, the junction contained 13 bases not matched to a gene. The CDR3 has 16 amino acids. The V gene's germline CDR1 is DFQATT and CDR2 SNEGSKA (reference sequence). CDR3 nucleotide sequence: TGCAGTGCTAGGGTGTTCGGCGGGAGCGTTGCCGGGGAGCTGTTTTTT. This gives the protein CSARVFGGSVAGELFF.

The rearrangement uses TRBV20-1 and TRBJ1-4; TRBD1 agrees at 8 bases. V was clipped by 6 bases and J by 5 bases; unmatched bases: 5. The CDR3 is 13 amino acids. The germline V gene has CDR1 DFQATT and CDR2 SNEGSKA (reference sequence). CDR3 coding DNA: TGCAGTGCGGGCCGGACAGGGAATGAAAAACTGTTTTTT. It codes for CSAGRTGNEKLFF.

This clonotype was observed once. This chain joins TRBV29-1 and TRBJ2-7; 7 bases fit TRBD1. V gave up 4 bases and J gave up 12 bases; unmatched junction bases: 3. This CDR3 comprises 9 residues. Germline V gene sequence: CDR1 SQVTM, CDR2 ANQGSEA. CDR3 in DNA: TGCAGCGTTGGACAGGGCGGGTACTTC. Translating gives CSVGQGGYF.

The rearrangement links TRBV4-3 to TRBJ2-5, with D perhaps being TRBD1 or TRBD2 (5 bases each). Trimming stripped 0 bases from V and 4 bases from J, with 12 bases between. Germline V gene lookup returns CDR1 LGHNA and CDR2 YSLEER. The CDR3 is 15 residues long. CDR3 sequence (DNA): TGCGCCAGCAGCCAAGAGCGCAGGGAGAGAGAGACCCAGTACTTC. This translates into CASSQERRERETQYF.

The chain combines TRBV29-1 with TRBJ2-3; 9 bases are a match to TRBD1. V trimming: 6 bases; J trimming: 1 base; junction bases outside the gene matches: 11. The length of the CDR3 is 16 residues. CDR1 and CDR2 (germline): SQVTM, ANQGSEA. In DNA form, the CDR3 reads TGCAGCGTAATTACAGGGGGCTTTGAGGGCACAGATACGCAGTATTTT. Protein product: CSVITGGFEGTDTQYF.

V and J are TRBV20-1 and TRBJ2-7; 15 positions agree with TRBD2. V lost 0 bases, J lost 0 bases, and 9 bases stayed unmatched. The germline V gene has CDR1 DFQATT and CDR2 SNEGSKA (reference sequence). CDR3 length: 19 amino acids. The CDR3 DNA reads TGCAGTGCTAGAGACATAGGGACTAGCGGGGGGACTTTCTCCTACGAGCAGTACTTC. Protein product: CSARDIGTSGGTFSYEQYF.

Only a few counts were recorded for this clonotype. The V call is TRBV12-3 or TRBV12-4, the J call TRBJ2-5; 10 nucleotides agree with TRBD2. The CDR3 sequence is 15 residues long. The junction had 2 bases not matched to a gene; V was cut back by 3 bases and J by 1 base. In nucleotides, the CDR3 is TGTGCCAGCAGTTTTCCTAGCGGGGGCCAAGAGACCCAGTACTTC. This codes for CASSFPSGGQETQYF.

V gene TRBV18 combines with J gene TRBJ1-4; perhaps TRBD1 as D (5 bases). There are 14 residues in the CDR3. Per germline, CDR1 KGHSH and CDR2 LQKENI. Deletions cut 4 bases from V and 7 bases from J, with 13 bases between. The CDR3 region has the DNA TGTGCCAGCTCACGAAACGCAGGGAGTGAAAAACTGTTTTTT. Residues: CASSRNAGSEKLFF.

The sample holds a few counts of this clonotype. The chain links TRBV20-1 to TRBJ2-3; 12 bases map to TRBD2. Germline assignment: CDR1 DFQATT and CDR2 SNEGSKA (reference sequence). The CDR3 sequence is 13 residues long. CDR3 nucleotides: TGCATGGGACTAGCGGGCCTCACAGATACGCAGTATTTT. The encoded protein is CMGLAGLTDTQYF.

This clonotype has just one count. The rearrangement uses TRBV21-1 and TRBJ2-7; whether TRBD2, the table's D call, matches the DNA was not checked. TRBV21-1 is a pseudogene locus. The CDR3 sequence is 16 residues long. The CDR3 loop is CASSKGWERSSYEQYF. DNA for the CDR3: TGTGCCAGCAGCAAAGGGTGGGAGCGGAGCTCCTACGAGCAGTACTTC.

This clonotype was observed a handful of times. V is TRBV29-1 and J is TRBJ1-2; tentative D call: TRBD1 (5 bases). Germline values: CDR1 SQVTM, CDR2 ANQGSEA. V lost 5 bases and J 6 bases, leaving 7 bases between the germline ends. The CDR3 has 10 amino acids. The CDR3 loop reads CSVRGDGYTF. CDR3 sequence (DNA): TGCAGCGTTAGAGGGGATGGCTACACCTTC. The full variable domain, with the rest looked up from reference TRBV29-1 and TRBJ1-2, is SAVISQKPSRDICQRGTSLTIQCQVDSQVTMMFWYRQQPGQSLTLIATANQGSEATYESGFVIDKFPISRPNLTFSTLTVSNMSPEDSSIYLCSVRGDGYTFGSGTRLTVV.

This clonotype was counted between two and nine times. The rearrangement uses TRBV3-1 and TRBJ2-2; D not certain. The germline V gene encodes CDR1 LGHDT and CDR2 YNNKEL (reference sequence). This CDR3 is built from 15 residues. Trimming left V 1 base short and J 4 bases short, with 10 bases between. CDR3 sequence (DNA): TGTGCCAGCAGCCAAGGGGGAATACTCACCGGGGAGCTGTTTTTT. Its protein product is CASSQGGILTGELFF. The whole variable domain, remainder taken from reference TRBV3-1 and TRBJ2-2, is DTAVSQTPKYLVTQMGNDKSIKCEQNLGHDTMYWYKQDSKKFLKIMFSYNNKELIINETVPNRFSPKSPDKAHLNLHINSLELGDSAVYFCASSQGGILTGELFFGEGSRLTVL.

This clonotype was detected only a few times. V is TRBV27 and J is TRBJ2-7; 7 bases are a match to TRBD1. The junction had 4 bases not matched to a gene; V was cut back by 6 bases and J by 5 bases. Per germline, CDR1 MNHEY and CDR2 SMNVEV (reference sequence). CDR3 length: 12 residues. The CDR3 DNA reads as TGTGCCAGCAGCTCGACAGGGAACGAGCAGTACTTC. Residues: CASSSTGNEQYF.

This clonotype appeared a few times. The rearrangement links TRBV4-2 to TRBJ2-6; D is ambiguous. Germline loops: CDR1 LGHNA, CDR2 YNFKEQ. CDR3 length: 16 amino acids. V was shortened by 6 bases and J by 0 bases, with 12 bases between the two germline ends. The CDR3 coding sequence is TGTGCCAGCAGACTTACGGTGTCCTCTGGGGCCAACGTCCTGACTTTC. Translated, it gives CASRLTVSSGANVLTF.

The CDR3 DNA sequence: TGTGCCAGCAGTTTGGGCCCGGGATCAGGGGTTTTTTGGGAGACCCAGTACTTC. As protein: CASSLGPGSGVFWETQYF. V usage is TRBV12-3 or TRBV12-4 and J usage is TRBJ2-5; D is perhaps TRBD1 (6 bases). Deletions cut 3 bases from V and 5 bases from J, with 25 bases between. This CDR3 is 18 amino acids long.

The chain has TRBV5-1 and TRBJ2-5; 9 bases line up with TRBD1. The last part of the DNA fits TRBJ2-7 better; the J call may be wrong. In germline, CDR1 is SGHRS, CDR2 YFSETQ. The CDR3 consists of 14 residues. The CDR3 here is CASSGTGGQYEQYF. The CDR3 DNA follows: TGCGCCAGCAGCGGAACAGGGGGCCAGTACGAGCAGTACTTC.

This clonotype appeared a few times. The J gene is TRBJ1-1, the V gene TRBV6-5; 11 nucleotides agree with TRBD1. Germline V gene data show CDR1 as MNHEY and CDR2 as SVGAGI. This CDR3 contains 17 residues. V lost 5 bases to trimming and J lost 0 bases; unmatched junction nucleotides: 8. The CDR3 spells CASSRTGGWGMNTEAFF. CDR3 nucleotides: TGTGCCAGCAGTCGGACAGGGGGCTGGGGCATGAACACTGAAGCTTTCTTT.

This clonotype has more than one count but fewer than ten. This chain connects TRBV4-1 to TRBJ1-4, with 7 nucleotides matching TRBD1. J was trimmed by 12 bases and V by 1 base; bases with no gene match: 11. The CDR3 runs to 15 residues. In germline, CDR1 is MGHRA, CDR2 YSYEKL. In nucleotides, the CDR3 is TGCGCCAGCAGCCAAGGGCGGCCAGGGGGTCGGGAACTGTTTTTT. Translating it yields CASSQGRPGGRELFF.

This clonotype was observed a handful of times. The chain has TRBV2 and TRBJ2-7; 7 nucleotides match TRBD1. The germline V gene has CDR1 SNHLY and CDR2 FYNNEI. V trimming: 5 bases; J trimming: 5 bases; junction bases outside the gene matches: 3. This CDR3 has 12 amino acids. In DNA form, the CDR3 reads TGTGCCAGCAGTACAGGGGTCCACGAGCAGTACTTC. As protein: CASSTGVHEQYF.

V usage is TRBV30 and J usage is TRBJ2-7; the D is unclear. The CDR3 sequence is 15 residues long. Germline CDR1 and CDR2: GTSNPN and SVGIG (reference sequence). V was shortened by 0 bases and J by 0 bases, with 12 bases between the two germline ends. In nucleotides, the CDR3 is TGTGCCTGGAGTGTCGGTACACCCAGCTCCTACGAGCAGTACTTC. As protein: CAWSVGTPSSYEQYF.

The gene calls are TRBV30 and TRBJ1-2; D is possibly TRBD1 (5 bases). The V end lost 1 base, the J end lost 5 bases, and 14 bases lay between the germline ends. The V gene's germline CDR1 is GTSNPN and CDR2 SVGIG (reference sequence). CDR3 size: 14 residues. The CDR3 spells CAWSGSGRGYGYTF. The CDR3 region has the DNA TGTGCCTGGAGTGGGTCAGGGCGAGGTTATGGCTACACCTTC. The variable domain in full, completed from reference TRBV30 and TRBJ1-2, reads SQTIHQWPATLVQPVGSPLSLECTVEGTSNPNLYWYRQAAGRGLQLLFYSVGIGQISSEVPQNLSASRPQDRQFILSSKKLLLSDSGFYLCAWSGSGRGYGYTFGSGTRLTVV.

The chain employs TRBV20-1 and TRBJ1-2; 8 positions match TRBD1. Germline CDR1 DFQATT, CDR2 SNEGSKA (reference sequence). Trimming took 2 bases from V and 6 from J; bases not matched to a gene: 11. CDR3 length: 15 residues. As DNA, the CDR3 is TGCAGTGCTAGAACCTACCGGGACAGGTGGGATGGCTACACCTTC. It encodes CSARTYRDRWDGYTF.

The rearrangement links TRBV5-4 to TRBJ2-6; D possibly corresponds to TRBD1 (5 bases). This CDR3 is built from 18 residues. Trimming removed 4 bases at V and 0 bases at J, with 17 bases between. CDR1 is SGHNT, CDR2 YYREEE, per germline (reference sequence). The CDR3 DNA is TGTGCCAGCAGCCTGCGTGCAGGGCCTAACTCTGGGGCCAACGTCCTGACTTTC. Amino acid sequence: CASSLRAGPNSGANVLTF.

The genes are TRBV12-3 or TRBV12-4 and TRBJ2-3; 7 positions match TRBD2. V lost 0 bases, J lost 1 base, and 7 bases stayed unmatched. The CDR3 runs 17 residues. As DNA, the CDR3 is TGTGCCAGCAGTTTAGCGGGAGGGCTTGGCGGCACAGATACGCAGTATTTT. Translation: CASSLAGGLGGTDTQYF.

This sequence joins TRBV7-9 and TRBJ2-1; 8 bases agree with TRBD1. V dropped 6 bases and J dropped 5; count of bases not matched to a gene: 15. Germline-derived CDR1 and CDR2 are SEHNR and FQNEAQ (reference sequence). The CDR3 runs 17 residues. The CDR3 here is CASRKNLGRGPDNEQFF. DNA for the CDR3: TGTGCCAGCAGGAAAAACCTAGGCAGGGGGCCTGACAATGAGCAGTTCTTC.

The chain combines TRBV7-2 with TRBJ1-2; a possible D gene is TRBD1 (5 bases). Trimming removed 5 bases at V and 4 bases at J, with 14 bases between. The germline gives CDR1 SGHTA, CDR2 FQGNSA. The CDR3 totals 14 residues. The CDR3 nucleotides are TGTGCCAGCAGCCCGTCCGTTGGGGGCTATGGCTACACCTTC. It translates to CASSPSVGGYGYTF.